A single sample gave rise to the 32 T cell receptor beta chains below, sequenced in a study of shared clonotypes between healthy human individuals. Profiling relied on immunoSEQ multiplex PCR, and the TCRdb table lists in-frame clones only, not all of them. The repertoire includes roughly 2.2 million clones, roughly 90% of them detected once, and 0.37% sits in the top ten. The sequencing input was naive CD4+ T cells from PBMCs. Subset in this sample: CD45RA+ positively selected. Every receptor here comes from a man aged 18 to 30 in good health. Some clones in this sample may be carry-over from other donors' samples.

The V and J genes are TRBV19 and TRBJ2-3; weak D call: TRBD1 (5 bases). Germline CDR1 is LNHDA and CDR2 is SQIVND (reference sequence). This CDR3 is built from 15 residues. V shed 2 bases and J shed 1 base, with 10 bases lying between them. The CDR3 region has the DNA TGTGCCAGTAGTATATCAGGGCCAGGCACAGATACGCAGTATTTT. Translated: CASSISGPGTDTQYF.

This clone was observed a single time. V usage is TRBV25-1 and J usage is TRBJ2-1; D uncertain. Trimming took off 4 bases at V and 8 bases at J, with 18 bases between the two ends. Per the germline V gene, CDR1 is MGHDK and CDR2 is SYGVNS. The CDR3 extends over 15 amino acids. DNA for the CDR3: TGTGCCAGCAGTGCGTCAGGACGGCCTGGAGATGAGCAGTTCTTC. This gives the protein CASSASGRPGDEQFF.

The gene calls are TRBV5-4 and TRBJ2-5, with D perhaps matching TRBD1 or TRBD2 (5 bases each). Trimming removed 4 bases from V and 4 bases from J, with 14 bases in between. Per the germline V gene, CDR1 is SGHNT and CDR2 is YYREEE (reference sequence). The CDR3 is 14 amino acids. The CDR3 loop is CASSPGPEVETQYF. The CDR3 nucleotides are TGTGCCAGCAGCCCGGGACCAGAAGTAGAGACCCAGTACTTC.

V and J are TRBV5-8 and TRBJ1-1; no clear D gene. The CDR3 is 12 amino acids. Germline CDR1 is SGHTS and CDR2 is YDEGEE. V dropped 5 bases and J dropped 2 bases, with 7 bases sitting between them. CDR3 nucleotide sequence: TGTGCCAGCAGGTGGGCTAACACTGAAGCTTTCTTT. Its protein product is CASRWANTEAFF.

V gene TRBV29-1 combines with J gene TRBJ2-5; 8 nucleotides agree with TRBD1. CDR1 and CDR2 from the germline V gene are SQVTM and ANQGSEA. The CDR3 spans 17 residues. CDR3 coding DNA: TGCAGTATCCCCGCCCGCTGGACAGGGCGCCTCCAAGAGACCCAGTACTTC. Translating it yields CSIPARWTGRLQETQYF.

A few counts support this clone. V and J are TRBV5-5 and TRBJ1-1; D not resolved. The CDR3 is 12 residues long. Germline values: CDR1 SGHKS, CDR2 YYEKEE (reference sequence). The ends were cut back, 3 bases at V and 1 base at J, with 4 bases in the middle. The CDR3 loop reads CASSWRNTEAFF. The CDR3, as DNA: TGTGCCAGCAGCTGGAGGAACACTGAAGCTTTCTTT.

CDR3 in amino acids: CASSQIQSGLGPQVQFF. The CDR3 nucleotides read TGTGCCAGTAGTCAGATTCAATCGGGACTAGGGCCACAAGTGCAGTTCTTC. The V and J genes are TRBV19 and TRBJ2-1; TRBD2 aligns across 8 bases. The CDR3 has 17 amino acids. Trimming removed 5 bases from V and 12 bases from J; junction bases left unmatched: 21. Per germline, CDR1 LNHDA and CDR2 SQIVND (reference sequence).

The chain employs TRBV15 and TRBJ1-5; D may be TRBD1 (6 bases). The V end lost 6 bases, the J end lost 5 bases, and 11 bases lay between the germline ends. The germline V gene encodes CDR1 LNHNV and CDR2 YYDKDF (reference sequence). The CDR3 runs 13 residues. CDR3 loop: CATRNRDYQPQHF. The CDR3 nucleotides are TGTGCCACCAGAAACAGGGACTATCAGCCCCAGCATTTT.

The rearrangement links TRBV4-1 to TRBJ1-4; the D is unclear. Germline loops: CDR1 MGHRA, CDR2 YSYEKL. This CDR3 has 17 residues. V was shortened by 1 base and J by 4 bases, with 16 bases between the two germline ends. The CDR3 DNA sequence: TGCGCCAGCAGCCAAGCCATAACTGGGCCCCTTAATGAAAAACTGTTTTTT. Translated: CASSQAITGPLNEKLFF.

Comments on this clone: The same CDR3 arises from other DNA sequences in this sample as well. The chain couples TRBV5-1 to TRBJ1-1, with D hard to call. Trimming pared 4 bases from V and 1 base from J, leaving 8 bases between. CDR1 SGHRS and CDR2 YFSETQ come from the germline V gene. CDR3 length: 13 residues. The CDR3 spells CASSPTGNTEAFF. CDR3 in DNA: TGCGCCAGCAGCCCGACTGGGAACACTGAAGCTTTCTTT.

About this clone itself: This CDR3 is also generated by other DNA sequences in the sample. V and J are TRBV7-9 and TRBJ2-7, with 8 nucleotides matching TRBD1. Germline lookup yields CDR1 SEHNR and CDR2 FQNEAQ (reference sequence). Losses at the gene ends were 5 bases for V and 1 base for J; bases not matched to a gene: 4. The CDR3 covers 14 residues. The CDR3 region is CASSRTGGSYEQYF. The CDR3 DNA sequence: TGTGCCAGCAGCCGTACAGGGGGGTCCTACGAGCAGTACTTC.

The rearrangement uses TRBV18 and TRBJ2-7; D is ambiguous. Trimming removed 3 bases at V and 0 bases at J, with 9 bases between. Germline lookup yields CDR1 KGHSH and CDR2 LQKENI. There are 14 residues in the CDR3. The DNA for the CDR3 is TGTGCCAGCTCACCGCAGACTTACTCCTACGAGCAGTACTTC. This translates into CASSPQTYSYEQYF.

The V and J genes are TRBV11-1 and TRBJ2-5, with 10 nucleotides matching TRBD1. The length of the CDR3 is 16 residues. Looked up from germline, CDR1 is SGHAT and CDR2 is FQDESV (reference sequence). After removal of 3 bases from V and 3 bases from J, the junction contained 7 bases not matched to a gene. As DNA, the CDR3 is TGTGCCAGCAGCTTTCGACAGGGGGCGAGAAAAGAGACCCAGTACTTC. Translating it yields CASSFRQGARKETQYF.

This clone was observed a single time. The chain has TRBV7-9 and TRBJ1-3, with D unresolved. The length of the CDR3 is 12 residues. Germline-derived CDR1 and CDR2 are SEHNR and FQNEAQ (reference sequence). Trimming took off 5 bases at V and 8 bases at J, with 10 bases between the two ends. This CDR3 reads CASSPPWDTIYF. Here the CDR3 DNA reads TGTGCCAGCAGCCCCCCCTGGGACACCATATATTTT.

This chain joins TRBV5-8 and TRBJ2-7; D unresolved. This CDR3 has 15 residues. Germline-derived CDR1 and CDR2 are SGHTS and YDEGEE. The ends were cut back, 0 bases at V and 2 bases at J, with 12 bases in the middle. The CDR3 spells CASSLGRGPPYEQYF. DNA of the CDR3: TGTGCCAGCAGCTTGGGGCGAGGACCCCCCTACGAGCAGTACTTC.

This chain joins TRBV2 and TRBJ2-6; 12 nucleotides match TRBD2. The V gene end was trimmed by 3 bases and the J gene end by 0 bases; junction bases not matched to a gene: 18. CDR1 and CDR2 from the germline V gene are SNHLY and FYNNEI. This CDR3 has 23 residues. In DNA, the CDR3 is TGTGCCAGCAGTGATGGGGGGACTAGCGGGTTTTCCCTATATAGCTCTGGGGCCAACGTCCTGACTTTC. It codes for CASSDGGTSGFSLYSSGANVLTF.

The rearrangement links TRBV4-1 to TRBJ2-1, with 15 positions matching TRBD2. Germline-derived CDR1 and CDR2 are MGHRA and YSYEKL. J gave up 10 bases and V 2 bases, and 9 bases lay outside the gene matches. This CDR3 is 17 amino acids long. DNA for the CDR3: TGCGCCAGCAGCCAACCTGGACTAGCGGGAGGGCCGGGGGAGCAGTTCTTC. Its translation: CASSQPGLAGGPGEQFF.

The V call is TRBV15, the J call TRBJ2-2; TRBD1 aligns across 7 bases. Per germline, CDR1 LNHNV and CDR2 YYDKDF (reference sequence). This CDR3 has 14 amino acids. V lost 0 bases, J lost 9 bases, and 4 bases stayed unmatched. The CDR3 region has the DNA TGTGCCACCAGCAGAGATCAACAGGGGCGGGAGCTGTTTTTT. It translates to CATSRDQQGRELFF.

The chain is built from TRBV21-1 and TRBJ2-3. TRBV21-1 is noted as a pseudogene. The CDR3 runs to 18 residues. CDR3 in DNA: TGTGCCAGCAGTTCTGCTCCGGGACCCGTCGGAACAACAGATACGCAGTATTTT. Its translation is CASSSAPGPVGTTDTQYF.

This clone occurred a few times. The CDR3 region has the DNA TGTGCCAGCAGCCCCGTCGACATGAACACTGAAGCTTTCTTT. Its translation: CASSPVDMNTEAFF. This sequence joins TRBV7-9 and TRBJ1-1; no clear D gene. V lost 5 bases and J lost 0, with 10 bases in between. CDR3 length: 14 amino acids. Germline V lookup: CDR1 SEHNR, CDR2 FQNEAQ (reference sequence).

The V and J genes are TRBV7-3 and TRBJ1-4, with 7 nucleotides matching TRBD1. Germline trimming cut 2 bases from V and 8 bases from J; bases unmatched to any gene: 20. This CDR3 has 19 amino acids. CDR1 and CDR2 (germline): SGHTA, FQGTGA. CDR3 residues: CASSLRVPDRWGGSEKLFF. The CDR3 DNA is TGTGCCAGCAGCTTACGAGTCCCGGACAGGTGGGGAGGGTCGGAAAAACTGTTTTTT.

This clone was observed a few times. The sample carries other DNA sequences with the same CDR3. This rearrangement joins TRBV19 to TRBJ1-5; D is possibly TRBD1 (6 bases). Between the trimmed V and J ends, which lost 9 bases and 1 base, there was a span of 10 bases. This CDR3 has 13 residues. The V gene's germline CDR1 is LNHDA and CDR2 SQIVND (reference sequence). The chain's CDR3 is CASTDRSNQPQHF. The CDR3 DNA reads as TGTGCCAGCACGGACAGAAGCAATCAGCCCCAGCATTTT. The full variable domain, its missing parts supplied by reference TRBV19 and TRBJ1-5, is DGGITQSPKYLFRKEGQNVTLSCEQNLNHDAMYWYRQDPGQGLRLIYYSQIVNDFQKGDIAEGYSVSREKKESFPLTVTSAQKNPTAFYLCASTDRSNQPQHFGDGTRLSIL.

The chain recombines TRBV18 with TRBJ2-5; D perhaps matches TRBD2 (6 bases). The CDR3 sequence is 13 residues long. The V end lost 0 bases, the J end lost 9 bases, and 11 bases lay between the germline ends. CDR1 KGHSH and CDR2 LQKENI come from the germline V gene. CDR3 DNA: TGTGCCAGCTCACCACCGGGACTTACCTCCCAGTACTTC. It yields the protein CASSPPGLTSQYF.

This chain links TRBV28 with TRBJ2-6, with D hard to call. Trimming pared 5 bases from V and 3 bases from J, leaving 2 bases between. Germline CDR1 MDHEN, CDR2 SYDVKM. The CDR3 covers 12 residues. The CDR3 sequence: CASSVGANVLTF. The CDR3 DNA reads as TGTGCCAGCAGTGTTGGGGCCAACGTCCTGACTTTC.

This clone was detected only once. The chain links TRBV5-1 to TRBJ2-5, with D possibly TRBD2 on 6 matching bases. Germline V CDR1 and CDR2: SGHRS, YFSETQ. Trimming cost V 7 bases and J 5 bases, with 18 bases left between them. This CDR3 region has 14 residues. The CDR3 sequence: CASARGAGMETQYF. The DNA for the CDR3 is TGCGCCAGCGCCCGCGGGGCGGGAATGGAGACCCAGTACTTC.

Here the CDR3 reads CASSRLAPGQPYSNQPQHF. The CDR3 nucleotides are TGTGCCAGCTCACGACTTGCGCCGGGACAGCCCTATAGCAATCAGCCCCAGCATTTT. The genes are TRBV18 and TRBJ1-5; 7 bases agree with TRBD1. Trimming took 4 bases from V and 0 from J; bases not matched to a gene: 15. The CDR3 totals 19 residues. From germline, CDR1 is KGHSH and CDR2 LQKENI.

V is TRBV11-2 and J is TRBJ2-5, with TRBD2 matching over 7 bases. V was clipped by 0 bases and J by 5 bases; unmatched bases: 9. CDR1 SGHAT and CDR2 FQNNGV come from the germline V gene. The CDR3 extends over 16 amino acids. The CDR3 spells CASSLDRGGSGETQYF. As DNA, the CDR3 is TGTGCCAGCAGCTTAGATCGGGGCGGGAGCGGGGAGACCCAGTACTTC.

The chain combines TRBV7-3 with TRBJ2-2; D is possibly TRBD2 (5 bases). The CDR3 covers 16 residues. Germline CDR1 is SGHTA and CDR2 is FQGTGA. V shed 5 bases and J shed 3 bases, with 16 bases lying between them. In nucleotides, the CDR3 is TGTGCCAGCAGCCAAGCGGCTACCCGTGACACCGGGGAGCTGTTTTTT. Translation gives CASSQAATRDTGELFF.

The J gene is TRBJ2-5, the V gene TRBV6-5; TRBD1 might be the D (6 bases). The DNA end is more similar to TRBJ2-7, so the J call may be wrong. This CDR3 comprises 13 residues. Germline assignment: CDR1 MNHEY and CDR2 SVGAGI. Written as DNA, the CDR3 is TGTGCCAGCAGCCGGACAGTGAACTACGAGCAGTACTTC. As protein: CASSRTVNYEQYF.

The chain recombines TRBV18 with TRBJ2-6; TRBD1 aligns across 9 bases. CDR1 KGHSH and CDR2 LQKENI come from the germline V gene. This CDR3 is 17 amino acids long. The ends lost 1 base at V and 1 base at J; junction bases unmatched: 2. The CDR3 reads CASSPQQGASGANVLTF. The CDR3 DNA sequence: TGTGCCAGCTCACCACAACAGGGGGCGTCTGGGGCCAACGTCCTGACTTTC.

Only one count was recorded for this clone. The rearrangement uses TRBV2 and TRBJ2-5; 9 nucleotides align to TRBD2. This CDR3 has 17 residues. Per the germline V gene, CDR1 is SNHLY and CDR2 is FYNNEI. With 2 bases clipped from V and 1 base from J, the junction kept 8 bases outside the gene matches. CDR3 protein: CASSEYWLAGSQETQYF. CDR3 sequence (DNA): TGTGCCAGCAGTGAATATTGGCTAGCGGGAAGCCAAGAGACCCAGTACTTC.

This clone was seen more than once but under ten times. The chain is built from TRBV19 and TRBJ1-5; 8 nucleotides line up with TRBD1. Germline assignment: CDR1 LNHDA and CDR2 SQIVND (reference sequence). V lost 1 base to trimming and J lost 7 bases; unmatched junction nucleotides: 6. The CDR3 is 15 amino acids. Written as DNA, the CDR3 is TGTGCCAGTAGTATAGTCGGGACAGGAGGCCAGCCCCAGCATTTT. Translated: CASSIVGTGGQPQHF.